The sequence of this T cell receptor beta chain was determined in a study of Graves' ophthalmopathy and Graves' hyperthyroidism. Aged 18 to 65, hyperthyroidism patients had been newly diagnosed, with under 2 months' duration. CDR1 and CDR2 from the germline V gene are SGHAT and FQNNGV. V lost 5 bases to trimming and J lost 6 bases, with 11 bases between them. CDR3 length equals 12 residues. Scientists amplified the TCR beta CDR3 regions from RNA transcripts. HTBI primers were used in a first-round RT-PCR, which preceded a second-round multiplex PCR. TCRdb re-derived calls from the multiplex PCR reads in MiXCR, one entry per CDR3 protein. Of approximately 380,000 distinct CDR3 sequences in the sample, about 21% were seen once. This clonotype was counted many times.

V is TRBV11-2 and J is TRBJ2-7, with D tentatively TRBD2 (6 bases). This TCR was recovered from a woman aged 18-29 years with stable Graves' hyperthyroidism. Material: peripheral blood. The CDR3 DNA reads as TGTGCCAGCAGCAGTCTAGCGTTCGAGCAGTACTTC. Translated, it gives CASSSLAFEQYF. Using reference TRBV11-2 and TRBJ2-7 for the parts outside the CDR3, the full variable domain is EAGVAQSPRYKIIEKRQSVAFWCNPISGHATLYWYQQILGQGPKLLIQFQNNGVVDDSQLPKDRFSAERLKGVDSTLKIQPAKLEDSAVYLCASSSLAFEQYFGPGTRLTVT.